The 9 T cell receptor beta chains in this list originate from one sample, sequenced in a study of T cells in Graves' hyperthyroidism and ophthalmopathy. From RNA transcripts, TCR beta CDR3 regions were amplified. The TCR CDR3 was amplified in a first-round RT-PCR using the HTBI primer set. A single record per CDR3 protein comes from TCRdb applying MiXCR to the multiplex PCR reads. The sample lists roughly 400,000 distinct CDR3 sequences, 11% to 15% occurring once. The sample taken for sequencing was blood. All receptors derive from a man between 45 and 60 years old with Graves' ophthalmopathy.

This clonotype came up many times. CDR3 in amino acids: CASSLWGGKNYGYTF. The CDR3 region has the DNA TGTGCCAGCAGTTTATGGGGGGGAAAGAACTATGGCTACACCTTC. The V and J genes are TRBV27 and TRBJ1-2; TRBD1 might be the D (5 bases). Trimming pared 1 base from V and 2 bases from J, leaving 11 bases between. CDR3 length equals 15 residues. The germline gives CDR1 MNHEY, CDR2 SMNVEV (reference sequence).

In its sample, this clonotype was seen many times. The chain employs TRBV3-1 and TRBJ2-5, with D tentatively TRBD2 (5 bases). The ends were cut back, 8 bases at V and 3 bases at J, with 10 bases in the middle. Germline V CDR1 and CDR2: LGHDT, YNNKEL (reference sequence). The CDR3 sequence is 12 residues long. The CDR3 nucleotides read TGTGCCAGCGTGAGGGCAAAAGAGACCCAGTACTTC. Translating it yields CASVRAKETQYF.

This clonotype was found many times. The CDR3 sequence is CASRRLAGGTKSYEQYF. The CDR3 nucleotides read TGTGCCAGCAGAAGACTAGCGGGAGGGACGAAATCCTACGAGCAGTACTTC. The gene calls are TRBV11-2 and TRBJ2-7, with TRBD2 identical over 14 bases. The ends lost 6 bases at V and 1 base at J; junction bases unmatched: 8. Germline V gene data show CDR1 as SGHAT and CDR2 as FQNNGV. The CDR3 is made up of 17 amino acids.

At least ten counts were recorded for this clonotype. The chain links TRBV20-1 to TRBJ2-7; TRBD2 agrees at 10 bases. The CDR3 covers 14 residues. Trimming at V came to 6 bases and at J to 4 bases, leaving 9 bases not matched to a gene. Germline V gives CDR1 DFQATT, CDR2 SNEGSKA (reference sequence). CDR3 DNA: TGCAGTGCCTCAACTAGCGGGACTAGGTACGAGCAGTACTTC. Translation gives CSASTSGTRYEQYF.

The chain links TRBV6-5 to TRBJ2-1, with a weak D call TRBD1 (6 bases). Trimming stripped 1 base from V and 4 bases from J, with 17 bases between. The CDR3 is 17 amino acids. The V gene's germline CDR1 is MNHEY and CDR2 SVGAGI. In DNA, the CDR3 is TGTGCCAGCAGTTACTTAGGGGTTGGGACAACATACAATGAGCAGTTCTTC. Its translation is CASSYLGVGTTYNEQFF.

J is TRBJ2-2 and V is TRBV7-8; D gene unclear. This CDR3 is 13 amino acids long. Germline V CDR1 and CDR2: SGHVS, FQNEAQ. Trimming removed 7 bases from V and 4 bases from J, with 10 bases in between. The CDR3 coding sequence is TGTGCCAGCAACCAAGAGTTCACCGGGGAGCTGTTTTTT. Translation: CASNQEFTGELFF.

This clonotype occurred many times. The chain uses TRBV11-2 and TRBJ2-5; 7 bases fit TRBD1. This CDR3 spans 14 amino acids. V gave up 5 bases and J gave up 3 bases; unmatched junction bases: 6. CDR1 and CDR2 (germline): SGHAT, FQNNGV. CDR3 protein: CASSIAGGEETQYF. CDR3 DNA sequence: TGTGCCAGCAGCATAGCAGGGGGAGAAGAGACCCAGTACTTC.

This chain joins TRBV19 and TRBJ2-7, with D possibly TRBD2 on 6 matching bases. The germline CDR1 and CDR2 sequences are LNHDA and SQIVND (reference sequence). V lost 7 bases, J lost 0 bases, and 13 bases lay in between. The CDR3 totals 14 residues. For the CDR3, the DNA is TGTGCCAGTACCCCGACGGGACTCTCCTACGAGCAGTACTTC. The encoded protein is CASTPTGLSYEQYF.

There are a few counts of this clonotype. The rearrangement links TRBV24-1 to TRBJ2-1; D remains ambiguous. The CDR3 has 12 amino acids. Trimming stripped 1 base from V and 10 bases from J, with 7 bases between. The germline CDR1 and CDR2 sequences are KGHDR and SFDVKD. CDR3 DNA: TGTGCCACCAGTGATTTCGGGTTGGAGCAGTTCTTC. Its protein is CATSDFGLEQFF.